These 17 T cell receptor beta chains were all obtained from the same sample, sequenced in a study of blood T cell repertoires in COVID-19. This table comes from immunoSEQ multiplex PCR, and its TCRdb copy is limited to in-frame clones, with some not included. The table includes roughly 240,000 clones, approximately 80% detected once. The sample taken for sequencing was peripheral blood. These receptors were obtained from a woman aged 70-85 years with acute or convalescent COVID-19.

V gene TRBV5-1 combines with J gene TRBJ1-2; possible D gene TRBD1, 6 bases. CDR3 length: 15 amino acids. V was shortened by 4 bases and J by 8 bases, with 21 bases between the two germline ends. CDR1 and CDR2 (germline): SGHRS, YFSETQ. The CDR3 loop reads CASSLEPLTGRGYTF. CDR3 in DNA: TGCGCCAGCAGCCTCGAACCGCTTACAGGGCGCGGCTACACCTTC.

In regard to this clone: A much larger clone differs by one base, so this may be a read error. The chain joins TRBV3-1 (or the pseudogene TRBV3-2) to TRBJ1-1; D is ambiguous. Germline V gene sequence: CDR1 LGHDT, CDR2 YNNKEL (reference sequence). The V end was cut by 4 bases, the J end by 0 bases, with 3 bases between. There are 12 residues in the CDR3. CDR3 residues: CASSLLNTEAFF. Written as DNA, the CDR3 is TGTGCCAGCAGCCTATTGAACACTGAAGCTTTCTTT.

The chain employs TRBV9 and TRBJ2-2, with 8 bases identical to TRBD2. The trim removed 3 bases at V and 5 bases at J, leaving 9 bases unmatched. The CDR3 has 16 residues. Germline lookup yields CDR1 SGDLS and CDR2 YYNGEE. DNA of the CDR3: TGTGCCAGCAGCGCATTGACAGCGGGGGCAACCGGGGAGCTGTTTTTT. Amino acids: CASSALTAGATGELFF.

The chain joins TRBV5-1 to TRBJ1-2; a weak D match, TRBD1 (6 bases). Trimming removed 3 bases from V and 0 bases from J, with 9 bases in between. Germline lookup yields CDR1 SGHRS and CDR2 YFSETQ. The CDR3 length is 14 residues. CDR3 in amino acids: CASSSGHPNYGYTF. The CDR3 DNA is TGCGCCAGCAGCTCGGGACACCCTAACTATGGCTACACCTTC. Combining the CDR3 with reference TRBV5-1 and TRBJ1-2 gives the whole variable domain KAGVTQTPRYLIKTRGQQVTLSCSPISGHRSVSWYQQTPGQGLQFLFEYFSETQRNKGNFPGRFSGRQFSNSRSEMNVSTLELGDSALYLCASSSGHPNYGYTFGSGTRLTVV.

This chain connects TRBV5-6 to TRBJ1-1; TRBD1 is a possible D gene (6 bases). Trimming took 6 bases from V and 4 from J, leaving 19 bases between them. The germline V gene has CDR1 SGHDT and CDR2 YYEEEE. The CDR3 spans 15 residues. The CDR3 DNA reads TGTGCCAGCAAAACGGGTAGGGGGTCTGGCACTGAAGCTTTCTTT. Encoded protein: CASKTGRGSGTEAFF.

The J gene is TRBJ1-1, the V gene TRBV18; D may be TRBD1 (5 bases). Trimming stripped 3 bases from V and 3 bases from J, with 11 bases between. The germline CDR1 and CDR2 sequences are KGHSH and LQKENI. The CDR3 covers 14 residues. The CDR3 protein is CASSPRTGDTEAFF. DNA for the CDR3: TGTGCCAGCTCACCTCGCACGGGGGACACTGAAGCTTTCTTT.

The gene calls are TRBV6-5 and TRBJ1-6; D is possibly TRBD1 (6 bases). This CDR3 spans 15 amino acids. V lost 8 bases and J lost 0, with 11 bases in between. Germline CDR1 MNHEY, CDR2 SVGAGI. The CDR3 protein is CASVQGSSYNSPLHF. The CDR3 DNA is TGTGCCAGCGTACAGGGAAGCTCCTATAATTCACCCCTCCACTTT.

V and J are TRBV11-2 and TRBJ1-2; D possibly corresponds to TRBD1 (6 bases). CDR1 and CDR2 (germline): SGHAT, FQNNGV. Trimming removed 3 bases from V and 0 bases from J, with 11 bases in between. This CDR3 has 15 amino acids. CDR3 coding DNA: TGTGCCAGCAGCTTGACTTCAGGGGCTAACTATGGCTACACCTTC. The encoded protein is CASSLTSGANYGYTF.

DNA of the CDR3: TGTGCCAGCAGGGCGAATAGGGGGAACACTGAAGCTTTCTTT. Translating gives CASRANRGNTEAFF. This chain connects TRBV6-4 to TRBJ1-1; D may be TRBD1 (5 bases). This CDR3 has 14 amino acids. V shed 6 bases and J shed 1 base, with 12 bases lying between them. In germline, CDR1 is MRHNA, CDR2 SNTAGT.

The J gene is TRBJ1-2, the V gene TRBV9, with 7 bases identical to TRBD1. Germline V gives CDR1 SGDLS, CDR2 YYNGEE. This CDR3 is built from 14 residues. The ends lost 0 bases at V and 4 bases at J; junction bases unmatched: 3. The CDR3 reads CASSVGGDSYGYTF. The CDR3, as DNA: TGTGCCAGCAGCGTAGGAGGGGACAGCTATGGCTACACCTTC.

The rearrangement joins TRBV24-1 to TRBJ1-2; no reliable D call. Germline V CDR1 and CDR2: KGHDR, SFDVKD. V lost 9 bases and J lost 8, with 18 bases in between. CDR3 length: 13 amino acids. The CDR3 here is CATHTETRAGYTF. In nucleotides, the CDR3 is TGTGCCACCCACACAGAGACCCGTGCCGGCTACACCTTC.

The CDR3 DNA follows: TGTGCCAGCAGTAGCTCGGGGGGGGCCTATGGCTACACCTTC. Its translation is CASSSSGGAYGYTF. The rearrangement links TRBV6-5 to TRBJ1-2, with D tentatively TRBD1 (6 bases). This CDR3 is 14 amino acids long. Germline lookup yields CDR1 MNHEY and CDR2 SVGAGI. V dropped 5 bases and J dropped 4 bases, with 14 bases sitting between them.

The V and J genes are TRBV12-3 or TRBV12-4 and TRBJ2-5; weak D call: TRBD1 (6 bases). The length of the CDR3 is 13 residues. Trimming took 5 bases from V and 7 from J, leaving 14 bases between them. The CDR3 here is CASSIRDTPTQYF. The CDR3 bases are TGTGCCAGCAGTATACGGGACACCCCGACCCAGTACTTC.

CDR3 nucleotides: TGTGCCAGCAGCGTAGCTTCCTGGGGGACAGGGTCCTACAATGAGCAGTTCTTC. This sequence encodes CASSVASWGTGSYNEQFF. The rearrangement links TRBV9 to TRBJ2-1; 9 bases fit TRBD1. The V and J ends lost 0 bases and 1 base, in that order; junction bases with no gene match: 8. The CDR3 is 18 residues long. Per the germline V gene, CDR1 is SGDLS and CDR2 is YYNGEE.

The chain has TRBV9 and TRBJ2-2; possibly TRBD1 for D (7 bases). This CDR3 comprises 15 residues. V was trimmed by 0 bases and J by 7 bases, leaving 13 bases between them. Germline loops: CDR1 SGDLS, CDR2 YYNGEE. The CDR3 loop reads CASSVGGRGVGELFF. In DNA, the CDR3 is TGTGCCAGCAGCGTAGGTGGCAGGGGGGTCGGGGAGCTGTTTTTT.

Note on this clone: The same CDR3 also results from other DNA sequences found in this sample. This chain joins TRBV29-1 and TRBJ1-1; 8 nucleotides align to TRBD1. Unmatched junction bases numbered 1, after V lost 6 bases and J lost 1 base. Germline V gene lookup returns CDR1 SQVTM and CDR2 ANQGSEA. The CDR3 has 12 amino acids. The CDR3 region has the DNA TGCAGCGTCGGACAGGGGAACACTGAAGCTTTCTTT. Translation: CSVGQGNTEAFF.

The rearrangement uses TRBV19 and TRBJ1-1; TRBD1 is a possible D gene (5 bases). V gave up 8 bases and J gave up 2 bases, with 12 bases separating them. Germline V gene lookup returns CDR1 LNHDA and CDR2 SQIVND (reference sequence). This CDR3 has 13 residues. CDR3 bases: TGTGCCAGTCGCGAACAGGTTAACACTGAAGCTTTCTTT. Amino acid sequence: CASREQVNTEAFF.